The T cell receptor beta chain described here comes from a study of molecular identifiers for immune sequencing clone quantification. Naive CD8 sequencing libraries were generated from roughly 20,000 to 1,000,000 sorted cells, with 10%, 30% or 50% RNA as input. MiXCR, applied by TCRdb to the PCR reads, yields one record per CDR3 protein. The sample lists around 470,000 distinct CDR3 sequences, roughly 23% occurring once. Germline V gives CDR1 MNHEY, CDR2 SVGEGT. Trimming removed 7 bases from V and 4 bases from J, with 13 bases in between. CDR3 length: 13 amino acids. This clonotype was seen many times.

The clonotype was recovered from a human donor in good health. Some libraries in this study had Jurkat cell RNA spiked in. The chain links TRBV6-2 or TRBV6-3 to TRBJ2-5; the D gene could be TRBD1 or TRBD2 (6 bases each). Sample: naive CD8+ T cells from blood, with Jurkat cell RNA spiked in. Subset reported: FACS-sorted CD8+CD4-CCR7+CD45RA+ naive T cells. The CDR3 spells CASTFGGRETQYF. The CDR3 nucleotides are TGTGCCAGCACCTTCGGGGGCCGAGAGACCCAGTACTTC.